This TCR beta chain was recorded in a study of vaccination effects on CD4 cells after COVID-19. About the research overall: The median interval between the second dose and post-vaccine sampling was 72 days. The study, taken as a whole, reports: Clones that were induced by infection or by vaccine showed marked contraction late after vaccination.

The CDR3 length is 16 residues. The germline gives CDR1 SGHRS, CDR2 YFSETQ. V shed 2 bases and J 2 bases; nucleotides not matched to a gene: 6. Notes on this clone: The antigen remains undetermined.

ViraFEST expansion of antigen-specific CD4+ T cells with viral peptide pools preceded sequencing. At the end of more than 8 days of culture, CD4+ T cells were isolated. Participants completed two doses of the BNT162b2 or mRNA-1273 vaccine. Assay: immunoSEQ multiplex PCR; the TCRdb copy retains only in-frame clones and omits some. The sample records about 38,000 clones, approximately 82% being singletons. This rearrangement joins TRBV5-1 to TRBJ2-3; 9 nucleotides agree with TRBD1. This specimen was CD4+ T cells from PBMCs cultured with HCoV-NL63 spike peptides, taken after COVID-19 vaccination. This receptor was identified in a human donor who received a COVID-19 vaccine. Some clones in this sample may be carry-over from other donors' samples. The CDR3 sequence is CASSFFGQGNTDTQYF. DNA for the CDR3: TGCGCCAGCAGCTTTTTTGGACAGGGGAACACAGATACGCAGTATTTT.